The source of this TCR beta chain is a study of T-cell memory formation after mild COVID-19. TCRdb called the 5' RACE reads again in MiXCR, with one record for every CDR3 protein. The repertoire holds hundreds of thousands of distinct CDR3 sequences, with about a fifth as singletons. This clonotype has only a few counts. The V and J ends lost 4 bases and 6 bases respectively, with 14 bases between them. This CDR3 is built from 14 residues. Germline CDR1 reads SGHRS; CDR2 reads YFSETQ. This TCR came from an adult woman who had mild COVID-19 (a few samples of this study predate the infection). Cell type and time point are not known. What was sequenced was PBMCs or a T cell subset sorted from them (not recorded which). This rearrangement joins TRBV5-1 to TRBJ2-1; D might be TRBD2 (6 bases). CDR3 nucleotides: TGCGCCAGCAGCGCGGGGTTTAGCTTCAATGAGCAGTTCTTC. This sequence encodes CASSAGFSFNEQFF.